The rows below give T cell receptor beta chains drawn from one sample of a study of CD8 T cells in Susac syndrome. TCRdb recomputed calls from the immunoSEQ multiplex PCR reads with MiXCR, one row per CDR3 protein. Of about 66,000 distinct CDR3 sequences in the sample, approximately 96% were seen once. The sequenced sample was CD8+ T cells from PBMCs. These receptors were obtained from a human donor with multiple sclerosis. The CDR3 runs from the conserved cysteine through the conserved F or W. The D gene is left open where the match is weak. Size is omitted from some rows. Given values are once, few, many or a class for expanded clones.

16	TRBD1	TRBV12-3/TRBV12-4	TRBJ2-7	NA	CASSLRDSTLSYEQYF	TGTGCCAGCAGTTTAAGGGACAGCACTCTATCCTACGAGCAGTACTTC
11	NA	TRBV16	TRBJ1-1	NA	CASSQGTSAFF	TGTGCCAGCAGCCAGGGGACTTCAGCTTTCTTT
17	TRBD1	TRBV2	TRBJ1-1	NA	CASSGHKTGSLNTEAFF	TGTGCCAGCAGTGGTCATAAGACAGGGTCCTTGAACACTGAAGCTTTCTTT
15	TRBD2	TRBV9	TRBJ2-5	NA	CASSVIAGDGETQYF	TGTGCCAGCAGCGTAATAGCGGGAGATGGTGAGACCCAGTACTTC
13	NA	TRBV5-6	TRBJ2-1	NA	CASREQGYNEQFF	TGTGCCAGCAGAGAACAGGGATACAATGAGCAGTTCTTC
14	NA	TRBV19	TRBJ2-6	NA	CASSTLSGANVLTF	TGTGCCAGTAGTACTCTCTCTGGGGCCAACGTCCTGACTTTC
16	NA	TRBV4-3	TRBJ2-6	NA	CASSQDIASGANVLTF	TGCGCCAGCAGCCAAGATATAGCCTCTGGGGCCAACGTCCTGACTTTC
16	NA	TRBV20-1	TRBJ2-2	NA	CSARLFSEGFTGELFF	TGCAGTGCTAGATTATTTTCGGAGGGCTTCACCGGGGAGCTGTTTTTT
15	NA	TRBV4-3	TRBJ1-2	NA	CASSQEVSETYGYTF	TGCGCCAGCAGCCAAGAAGTATCAGAAACCTATGGCTACACCTTC
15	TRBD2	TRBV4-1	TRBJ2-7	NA	CASSRIAGGTHEQYF	TGCGCCAGCAGCCGGATAGCGGGAGGGACTCACGAGCAGTACTTC
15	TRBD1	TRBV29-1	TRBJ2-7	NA	CSVEGKDRGGYEQYF	TGCAGCGTTGAAGGAAAGGACAGGGGGGGCTACGAGCAGTACTTC
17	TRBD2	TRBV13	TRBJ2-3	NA	CASSLGGLAGAGDTQYF	TGTGCCAGCAGCTTAGGAGGACTAGCGGGAGCAGGGGATACGCAGTATTTT
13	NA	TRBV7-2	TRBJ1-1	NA	CASSLDLGQEAFF	TGTGCCAGCAGCTTAGACCTTGGGCAGGAAGCTTTCTTT
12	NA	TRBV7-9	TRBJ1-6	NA	CASSLDVRALHF	TGCGCCAGCAGCTTAGACGTGAGGGCGCTCCACTTT
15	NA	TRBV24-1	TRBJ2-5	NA	CATSDHWTDQETQYF	TGTGCCACCAGTGACCATTGGACGGATCAAGAGACCCAGTACTTC
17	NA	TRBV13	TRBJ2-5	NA	CASSLGQTLVLEETQYF	TGTGCCAGCAGCTTGGGTCAGACTCTCGTACTGGAAGAGACCCAGTACTTC
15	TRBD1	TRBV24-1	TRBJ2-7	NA	CATSDSGTGGYEQYF	TGTGCCACCAGTGATTCCGGGACAGGGGGCTACGAGCAGTACTTC
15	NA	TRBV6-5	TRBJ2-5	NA	CASSYSFTAQETQYF	TGTGCCAGCAGTTACTCATTCACAGCCCAAGAGACCCAGTACTTC
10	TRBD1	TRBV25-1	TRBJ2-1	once	CASGQAEQFF	TGTGCCAGCGGACAGGCAGAGCAGTTCTTC
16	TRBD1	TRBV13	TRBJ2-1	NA	CASSPTGEISYNEQFF	TGTGCCAGCAGCCCGACAGGGGAGATTTCCTACAATGAGCAGTTCTTC
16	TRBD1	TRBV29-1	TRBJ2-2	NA	CSVDIPGQGAIGELFF	TGCAGCGTAGACATACCGGGACAGGGGGCTATCGGGGAGCTGTTTTTT
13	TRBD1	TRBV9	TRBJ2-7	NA	CASSVRGQDEQYF	TGTGCCAGCAGCGTAAGGGGGCAGGACGAGCAGTACTTC
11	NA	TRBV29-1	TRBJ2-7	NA	CSVEEGYEQYF	TGCAGCGTTGAAGAGGGGTACGAGCAGTACTTC
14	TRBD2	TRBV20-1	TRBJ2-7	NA	CSASRSGGSYEQYF	TGCAGTGCTAGTCGTAGCGGGGGCTCCTACGAGCAGTACTTC
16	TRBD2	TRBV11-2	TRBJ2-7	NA	CASSLASSGSPHEQYF	TGTGCCAGCAGCTTAGCCTCTAGCGGGAGTCCCCACGAGCAGTACTTC
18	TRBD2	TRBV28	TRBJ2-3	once	CASSPIQIAGGVTDTQYF	TGTGCCAGCAGCCCTATCCAGATAGCGGGGGGGGTCACAGATACGCAGTATTTT
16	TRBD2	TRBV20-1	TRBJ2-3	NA	CSAKGLVAGGTDTQYF	TGCAGTGCTAAGGGCTTGGTAGCGGGGGGCACAGATACGCAGTATTTT
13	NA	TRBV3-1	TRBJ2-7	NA	CASSWPGSYEQYF	TGTGCCAGCAGTTGGCCCGGATCCTACGAGCAGTACTTC
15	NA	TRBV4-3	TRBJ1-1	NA	CASSQDSGGPTEAFF	TGCGCCAGCAGCCAAGATTCGGGGGGACCCACTGAAGCTTTCTTT
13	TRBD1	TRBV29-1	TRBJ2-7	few	CSARTGEDYEQYF	TGCAGCGCCAGGACAGGGGAGGACTACGAGCAGTACTTC
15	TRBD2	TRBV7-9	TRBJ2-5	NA	CASSFPTSVQETQYF	TGTGCCAGCAGCTTCCCGACTAGCGTCCAAGAGACCCAGTACTTC
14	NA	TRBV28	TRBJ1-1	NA	CASSLRGAHTEAFF	TGTGCCAGCAGTTTACGGGGGGCCCACACTGAAGCTTTCTTT